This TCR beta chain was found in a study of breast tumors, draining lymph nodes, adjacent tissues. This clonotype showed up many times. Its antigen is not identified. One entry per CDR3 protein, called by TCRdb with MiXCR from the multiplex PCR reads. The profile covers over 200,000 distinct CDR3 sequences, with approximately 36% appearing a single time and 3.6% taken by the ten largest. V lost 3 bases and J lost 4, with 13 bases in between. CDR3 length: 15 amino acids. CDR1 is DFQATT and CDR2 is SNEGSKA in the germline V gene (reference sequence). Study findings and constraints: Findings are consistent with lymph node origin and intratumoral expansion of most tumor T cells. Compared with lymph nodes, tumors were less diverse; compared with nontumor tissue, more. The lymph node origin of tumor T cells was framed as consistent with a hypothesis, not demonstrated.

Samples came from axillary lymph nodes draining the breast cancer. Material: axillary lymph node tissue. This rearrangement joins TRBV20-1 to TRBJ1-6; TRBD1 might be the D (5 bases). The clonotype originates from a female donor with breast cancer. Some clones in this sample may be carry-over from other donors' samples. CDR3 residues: CSASSSGGYNSPLHF. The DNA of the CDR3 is TGCAGTGCTAGCTCATCCGGGGGATATAATTCACCCCTCCACTTT.